The 10 T cell receptor beta chains below were found in one sample sequenced in a study of blood T cells in healthy people across ages. A second PCR of roughly 6 to 12 cycles used a sample-barcoded 5' primer and a J-beta primer mix. Via MiXCR, TCRdb re-called the 5' RACE reads, giving one row per CDR3 protein. The repertoire includes hundreds of thousands of distinct CDR3 sequences, about 56% of them detected once, and 20% to 30% sits in the top ten. The source material was blood. These TCRs come from a man aged 35 to 55 in good health.

A few counts support this clonotype. The J gene is TRBJ2-5, the V gene TRBV20-1; a weak D match, TRBD1 (5 bases). The J call is uncertain, as TRBJ2-7 better fits the DNA end. This CDR3 region has 14 residues. CDR1 is DFQATT, CDR2 SNEGSKA, per germline (reference sequence). The CDR3 coding sequence is TGCAGTGCTACTTTGACAGCGACCGTCTACGAGCAGTACTTC. Encoded protein: CSATLTATVYEQYF.

This sequence joins TRBV3-1 and TRBJ1-2; D may be TRBD1 (6 bases). The CDR3 consists of 14 residues. Trimming cost V 4 bases and J 2 bases, with 11 bases left between them. Germline V gene sequence: CDR1 LGHDT, CDR2 YNNKEL (reference sequence). This CDR3 is CASSRGQRNYGYTF. The CDR3 DNA reads as TGTGCCAGCAGCCGTGGACAGAGAAACTATGGCTACACCTTC.

The CDR3 DNA is TGTGCCAGCAGCCAGGGGAGTCGAGCTTTCTTT. Its translation is CASSQGSRAFF. V and J are TRBV4-2 and TRBJ1-1; unclear D gene. There are 11 residues in the CDR3. Germline CDR1 reads LGHNA; CDR2 reads YNFKEQ. V lost 3 bases and J 10 bases, leaving 9 bases between the germline ends.

This clonotype was seen more than once but under ten times. The gene calls are TRBV28 and TRBJ2-1; D uncertain. The CDR3 has 14 residues. Trimming removed 6 bases at V and 8 bases at J, with 17 bases between. The germline V gene has CDR1 MDHEN and CDR2 SYDVKM. The CDR3 nucleotides read TGTGCCAGCAGACCCATGAGGAGAGCACATGAGCAGTTCTTC. Amino acid sequence: CASRPMRRAHEQFF.

A few counts support this clonotype. The chain carries TRBV12-3 or TRBV12-4 and TRBJ2-3, with 8 bases matching TRBD2. J lost 2 bases, V lost 5 bases, and 12 bases had no gene match. CDR3 length: 17 residues. The CDR3 here is CASSQPGTSPPTDTQYF. The CDR3 coding sequence is TGTGCCAGCAGTCAGCCCGGGACTAGTCCCCCCACAGATACGCAGTATTTT.

Ten or more counts support this clonotype. The rearrangement uses TRBV20-1 and TRBJ2-1, with 9 bases that match TRBD2. The J segment lost 6 bases and the V segment lost 1 base, leaving 7 bases of the junction unmatched. Germline values: CDR1 DFQATT, CDR2 SNEGSKA (reference sequence). This CDR3 has 15 amino acids. This chain's CDR3 is CSARVALAGTNEQFF. The CDR3 coding sequence is TGCAGTGCTAGAGTGGCGCTAGCGGGAACCAATGAGCAGTTCTTC.

V usage is TRBV7-2 and J usage is TRBJ2-7; 9 bases agree with TRBD2. V dropped 5 bases and J dropped 0; count of bases not matched to a gene: 8. The CDR3 is 16 residues long. Germline CDR1 reads SGHTA; CDR2 reads FQGNSA. The CDR3 here is CASSPQAGGASYEQYF. The DNA of the CDR3 is TGTGCCAGCAGCCCCCAAGCGGGAGGTGCCTCCTACGAGCAGTACTTC.

This clonotype turned up a few times. The CDR3 reads CASSLDEGGYGYTF. CDR3 nucleotide sequence: TGTGCCAGCAGCTTAGATGAGGGGGGGTATGGCTACACCTTC. The chain has TRBV11-2 and TRBJ1-2, with D possibly being TRBD1 (6 bases). Trimming stripped 0 bases from V and 5 bases from J, with 10 bases between. The CDR3 loop spans 14 amino acids. Per the germline V gene, CDR1 is SGHAT and CDR2 is FQNNGV.

The chain links TRBV7-2 to TRBJ2-7, with TRBD2 as a possible D gene (5 bases). Germline V gene lookup returns CDR1 SGHTA and CDR2 FQGNSA. V dropped 2 bases and J dropped 10 bases, with 18 bases sitting between them. The CDR3 length is 14 residues. The CDR3 sequence is CASSLIGRGEIQYF. The DNA for the CDR3 is TGTGCCAGCAGCTTAATAGGGCGTGGGGAGATCCAGTACTTC. The variable domain in full, completed from reference TRBV7-2 and TRBJ2-7, reads GAGVSQSPSNKVTEKGKDVELRCDPISGHTALYWYRQSLGQGLEFLIYFQGNSAPDKSGLPSDRFSAERTGGSVSTLTIQRTQQEDSAVYLCASSLIGRGEIQYFGPGTRLTVT.

The genes are TRBV28 and TRBJ1-4; D call uncertain. Trimming left V 7 bases short and J 0 bases short, with 12 bases between. CDR3 length: 15 amino acids. Germline V gene data show CDR1 as MDHEN and CDR2 as SYDVKM. The CDR3 DNA is TGTGCCAGCATATCAGCCGAGCCAACTAATGAAAAACTGTTTTTT. This gives the protein CASISAEPTNEKLFF.